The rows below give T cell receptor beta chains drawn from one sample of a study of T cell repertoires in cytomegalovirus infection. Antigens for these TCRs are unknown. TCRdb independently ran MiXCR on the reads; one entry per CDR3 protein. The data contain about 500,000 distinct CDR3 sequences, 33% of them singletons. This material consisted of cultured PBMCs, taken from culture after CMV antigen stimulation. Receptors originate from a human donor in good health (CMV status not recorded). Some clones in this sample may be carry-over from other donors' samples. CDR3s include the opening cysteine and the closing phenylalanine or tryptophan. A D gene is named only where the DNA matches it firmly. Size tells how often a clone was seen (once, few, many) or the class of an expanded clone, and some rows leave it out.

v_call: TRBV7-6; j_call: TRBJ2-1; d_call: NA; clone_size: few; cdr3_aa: CASSLRPVADNEQFF; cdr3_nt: TGTGCCAGCAGCTTAAGGCCCGTAGCGGACAATGAGCAGTTCTTC
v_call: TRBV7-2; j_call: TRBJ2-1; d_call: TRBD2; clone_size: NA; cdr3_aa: CASSRIGSGGYNEQFF; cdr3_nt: TGTGCCAGCAGCCGCATTGGGTCGGGAGGGTACAATGAGCAGTTCTTC
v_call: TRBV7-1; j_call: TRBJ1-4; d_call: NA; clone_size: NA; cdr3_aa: CASSLLQDEKLFF; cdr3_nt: TGTGCCAGCAGCCTCCTACAGGATGAAAAACTGTTTTTT
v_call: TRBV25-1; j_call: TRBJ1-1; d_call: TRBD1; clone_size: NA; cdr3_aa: CASSGTGLGAEAFF; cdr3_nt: TGTGCCAGCAGTGGGACAGGGTTGGGGGCTGAAGCTTTCTTT
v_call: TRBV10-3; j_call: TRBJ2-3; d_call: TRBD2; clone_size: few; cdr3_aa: CAISGTSGIRGQYF; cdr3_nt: TGTGCCATCAGTGGAACTAGCGGGATTCGGGGGCAGTATTTT
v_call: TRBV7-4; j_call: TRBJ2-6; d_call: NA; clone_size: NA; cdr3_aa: CASSSRPVSGANVLTF; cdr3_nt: TGTGCCAGCAGCTCCCGGCCAGTGTCTGGGGCCAACGTCCTGACTTTC
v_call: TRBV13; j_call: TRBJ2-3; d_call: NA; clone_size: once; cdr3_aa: CASSLGPWTQSDTQYF; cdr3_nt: TGTGCCAGCAGCTTAGGTCCGTGGACACAGTCAGATACGCAGTATTTT
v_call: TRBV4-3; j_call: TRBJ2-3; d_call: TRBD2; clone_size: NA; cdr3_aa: CASSQDRVSGRFTDTQYF; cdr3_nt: TGCGCCAGCAGCCAAGATAGGGTCAGCGGGAGGTTCACAGATACGCAGTATTTT
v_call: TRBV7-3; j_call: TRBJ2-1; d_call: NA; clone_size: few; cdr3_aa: CASSLITGNNEQFF; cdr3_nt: TGTGCCAGCAGCCTCATTACAGGGAACAATGAGCAGTTCTTC
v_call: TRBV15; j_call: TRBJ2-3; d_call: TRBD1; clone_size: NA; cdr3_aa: CATSSNRGFNTDTQYF; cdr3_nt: TGTGCCACCAGCAGTAACAGGGGGTTCAACACAGATACGCAGTATTTT
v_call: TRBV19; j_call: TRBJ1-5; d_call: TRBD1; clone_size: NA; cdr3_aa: CASSISRQGAPNQPQHF; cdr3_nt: TGTGCCAGTAGTATTTCAAGACAGGGGGCACCCAATCAGCCCCAGCATTTT
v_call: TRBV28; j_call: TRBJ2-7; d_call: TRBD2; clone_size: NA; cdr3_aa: CASSSGLAPGF; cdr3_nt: TGTGCCAGCAGTTCCGGACTAGCGCCGGGGTTC
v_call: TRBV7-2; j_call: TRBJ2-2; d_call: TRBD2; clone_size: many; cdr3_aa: CASSSSGTSVTGELFF; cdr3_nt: TGTGCCAGCAGCTCCTCTGGGACTAGCGTGACCGGGGAGCTGTTTTTT
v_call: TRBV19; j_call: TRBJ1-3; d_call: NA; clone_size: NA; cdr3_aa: CASIGPGSGNTIYF; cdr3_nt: TGTGCCAGTATTGGCCCAGGCTCTGGAAACACCATATATTTT
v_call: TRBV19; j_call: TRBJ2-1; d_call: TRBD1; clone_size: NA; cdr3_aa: CASSWGTVSYNEQFF; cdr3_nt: TGTGCCAGTAGTTGGGGGACAGTCTCCTACAATGAGCAGTTCTTC
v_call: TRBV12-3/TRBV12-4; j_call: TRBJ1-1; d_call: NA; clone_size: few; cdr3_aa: CASRGPMNTEAFF; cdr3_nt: TGTGCCAGCAGGGGCCCGATGAACACTGAAGCTTTCTTT
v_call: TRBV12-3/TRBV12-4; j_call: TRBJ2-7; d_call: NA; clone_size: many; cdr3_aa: CASSSGAREQYF; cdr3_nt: TGTGCCAGCAGTTCGGGAGCGAGGGAGCAGTACTTC
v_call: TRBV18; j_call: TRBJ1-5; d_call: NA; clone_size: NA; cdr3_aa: CASSPGQQQPQHF; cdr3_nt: TGTGCCAGCTCACCGGGACAACAACAGCCCCAGCATTTT
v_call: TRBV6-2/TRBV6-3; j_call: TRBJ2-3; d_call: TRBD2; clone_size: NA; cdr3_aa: CASSRTSGMADTQYF; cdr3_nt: TGTGCCAGCAGTCGGACTAGCGGGATGGCAGATACGCAGTATTTT
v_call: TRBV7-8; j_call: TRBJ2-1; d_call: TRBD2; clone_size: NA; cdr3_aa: CASSSRLAGFSYNEQFF; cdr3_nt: TGTGCCAGCAGCTCCCGTCTAGCGGGGTTTTCCTACAATGAGCAGTTCTTC
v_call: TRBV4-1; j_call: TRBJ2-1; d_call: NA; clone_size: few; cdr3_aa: CASSQDPSSRYNEQFF; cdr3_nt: TGCGCCAGCAGCCAAGATCCTAGCAGCCGGTACAATGAGCAGTTCTTC
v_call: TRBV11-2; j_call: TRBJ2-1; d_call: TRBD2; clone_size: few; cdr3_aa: CASSPLAGASNEQFF; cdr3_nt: TGTGCCAGCAGCCCGCTAGCGGGAGCGAGCAATGAGCAGTTCTTC
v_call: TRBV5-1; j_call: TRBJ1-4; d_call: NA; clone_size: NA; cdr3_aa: CASSLGSSSNEKLFF; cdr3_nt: TGCGCCAGCAGCTTGGGGAGTTCCTCTAATGAAAAACTGTTTTTT
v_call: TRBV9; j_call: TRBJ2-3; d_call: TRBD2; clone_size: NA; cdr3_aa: CASSTRGLADTSTDTQYF; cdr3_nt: TGTGCCAGCAGCACAAGGGGACTAGCGGACACTAGCACAGATACGCAGTATTTT
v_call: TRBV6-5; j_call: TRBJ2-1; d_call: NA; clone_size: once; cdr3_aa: CASSRGRLSYNEQFF; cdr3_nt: TGTGCCAGCTCGCGAGGGCGCCTGTCCTACAATGAGCAGTTCTTC
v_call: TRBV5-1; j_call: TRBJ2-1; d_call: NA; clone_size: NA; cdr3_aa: CASSSQRGRGGNHNEQFF; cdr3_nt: TGCGCCAGCAGCTCCCAAAGGGGGCGGGGAGGGAACCACAATGAGCAGTTCTTC
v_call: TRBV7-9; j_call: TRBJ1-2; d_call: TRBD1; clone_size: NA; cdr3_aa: CASSLSGTGAGGYTF; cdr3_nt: TGTGCCAGCAGCTTAAGCGGGACAGGGGCTGGAGGCTACACCTTC
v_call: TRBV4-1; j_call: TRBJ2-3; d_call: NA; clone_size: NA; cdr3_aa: CASSQGFGSTTDTQYF; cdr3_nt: TGCGCCAGCAGCCAAGGGTTCGGAAGTACCACAGATACGCAGTATTTT
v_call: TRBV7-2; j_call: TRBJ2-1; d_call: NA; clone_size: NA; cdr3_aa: CASSVYNERFF; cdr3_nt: TGTGCCAGCAGCGTTTACAATGAGCGGTTCTTC
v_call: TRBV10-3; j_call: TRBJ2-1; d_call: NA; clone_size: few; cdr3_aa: CAISGEQGGAEQFF; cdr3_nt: TGTGCCATCAGTGGGGAACAGGGAGGGGCTGAGCAGTTCTTC
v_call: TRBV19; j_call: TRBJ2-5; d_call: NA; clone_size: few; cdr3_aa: CASSIGGGLGETQYF; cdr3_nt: TGTGCCAGTAGTATAGGGGGAGGATTAGGAGAGACCCAGTACTTC
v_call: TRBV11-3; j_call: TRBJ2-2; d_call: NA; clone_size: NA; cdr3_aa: CASSSATGELFF; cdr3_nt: TGTGCCAGCAGCTCCGCCACCGGGGAGCTGTTTTTT
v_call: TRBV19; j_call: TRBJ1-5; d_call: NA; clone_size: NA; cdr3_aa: CASGRVQTNQPQHF; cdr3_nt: TGTGCCAGCGGAAGGGTACAGACTAATCAGCCCCAGCATTTT
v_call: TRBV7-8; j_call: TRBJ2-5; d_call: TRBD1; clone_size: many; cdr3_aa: CASSFLAGQGMGETQYF; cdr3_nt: TGTGCCAGCAGCTTTTTGGCTGGACAGGGGATGGGGGAGACCCAGTACTTC